This entry features one TCR beta chain sequence. CDR1 is SGHNT, CDR2 YENEEA, per germline. This CDR3 comprises 14 residues. Trimming took 4 bases from V and 15 from J; bases not matched to a gene: 10. The data stem from a study of blood T cell repertoires in COVID-19. Study-wide background: Researchers got acute and convalescent COVID-19 samples from the United States, Italy and Spain.

Per the original data handling: Cell counts per sample came from amplifying reference gene primers. Method: immunoSEQ multiplex PCR; TCRdb's copy keeps in-frame clones and lacks some. V, J and clone size are taken as reported in that table, and D and trimming were inferred from the DNA itself. The sample contains roughly 380,000 clones, roughly 90% of which appear only once. Enrolment of Seattle patients took place during active infection, and they were followed longitudinally. The chain employs TRBV11-3 and TRBJ2-1, with 12 positions matching TRBD2. This receptor was taken from an older woman with COVID-19, enrolled during active disease. The sequenced sample consisted of peripheral blood. The CDR3 sequence: CASSSLLAGGQLFF. The CDR3 nucleotides read TGTGCCAGCAGCTCCCTACTAGCGGGGGGTCAGCTGTTCTTC. Full variable domain (missing parts from reference TRBV11-3 and TRBJ2-1): EAGVVQSPRYKIIEKKQPVAFWCNPISGHNTLYWYLQNLGQGPELLIRYENEEAVDDSQLPKDRFSAERLKGVDSTLKIQPAELGDSAVYLCASSSLLAGGQLFFGPGTRLTVL.